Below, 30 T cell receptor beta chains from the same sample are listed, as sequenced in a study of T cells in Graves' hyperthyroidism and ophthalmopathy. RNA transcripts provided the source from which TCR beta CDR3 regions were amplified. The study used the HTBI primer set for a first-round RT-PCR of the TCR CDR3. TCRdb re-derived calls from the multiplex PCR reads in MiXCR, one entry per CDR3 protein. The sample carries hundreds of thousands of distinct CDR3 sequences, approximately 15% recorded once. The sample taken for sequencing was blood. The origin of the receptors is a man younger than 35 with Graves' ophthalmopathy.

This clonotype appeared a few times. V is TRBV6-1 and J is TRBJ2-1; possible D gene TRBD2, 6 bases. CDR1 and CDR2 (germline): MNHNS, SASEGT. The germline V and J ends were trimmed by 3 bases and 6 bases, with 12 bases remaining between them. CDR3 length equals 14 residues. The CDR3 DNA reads TGTGCCAGCAGTGACCGATTCGGGGGCAATGAGCAGTTCTTC. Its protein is CASSDRFGGNEQFF.

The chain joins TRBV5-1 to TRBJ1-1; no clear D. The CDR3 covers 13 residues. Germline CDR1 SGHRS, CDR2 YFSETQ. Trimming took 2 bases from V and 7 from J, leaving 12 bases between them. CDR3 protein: CASSFGPAYEAFF. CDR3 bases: TGCGCCAGCAGCTTCGGCCCGGCTTATGAAGCTTTCTTT.

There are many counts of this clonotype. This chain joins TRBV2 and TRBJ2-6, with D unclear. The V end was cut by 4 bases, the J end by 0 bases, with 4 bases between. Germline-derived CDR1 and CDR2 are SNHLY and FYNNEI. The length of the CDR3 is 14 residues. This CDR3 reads CASSGYSGANVLTF. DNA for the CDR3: TGTGCCAGCAGTGGTTACTCTGGGGCCAACGTCCTGACTTTC. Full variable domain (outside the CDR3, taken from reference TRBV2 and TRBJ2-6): EPEVTQTPSHQVTQMGQEVILRCVPISNHLYFYWYRQILGQKVEFLVSFYNNEISEKSEIFDDQFSVERPDGSNFTLKIRSTKLEDSAMYFCASSGYSGANVLTFGAGSRLTVL.

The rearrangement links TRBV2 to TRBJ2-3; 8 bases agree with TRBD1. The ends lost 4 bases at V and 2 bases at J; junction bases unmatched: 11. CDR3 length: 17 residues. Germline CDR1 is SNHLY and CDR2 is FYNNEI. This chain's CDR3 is CASSGPKDRVNTDTQYF. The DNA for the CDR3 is TGTGCCAGCAGTGGCCCCAAGGACAGGGTGAACACAGATACGCAGTATTTT.

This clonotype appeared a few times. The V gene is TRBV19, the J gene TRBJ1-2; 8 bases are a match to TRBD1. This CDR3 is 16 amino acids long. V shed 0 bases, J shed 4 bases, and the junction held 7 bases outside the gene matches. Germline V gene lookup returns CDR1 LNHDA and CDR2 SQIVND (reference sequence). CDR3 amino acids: CASSIDPGQVIYGYTF. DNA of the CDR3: TGTGCCAGTAGTATAGACCCGGGACAGGTTATCTATGGCTACACCTTC. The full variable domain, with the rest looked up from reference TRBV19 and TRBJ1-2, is DGGITQSPKYLFRKEGQNVTLSCEQNLNHDAMYWYRQDPGQGLRLIYYSQIVNDFQKGDIAEGYSVSREKKESFPLTVTSAQKNPTAFYLCASSIDPGQVIYGYTFGSGTRLTVV.

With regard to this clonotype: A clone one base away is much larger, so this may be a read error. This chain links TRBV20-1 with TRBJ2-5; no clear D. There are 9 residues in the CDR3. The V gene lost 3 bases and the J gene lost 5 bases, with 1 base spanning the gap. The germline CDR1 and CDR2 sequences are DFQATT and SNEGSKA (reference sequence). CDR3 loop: CSASETQYF. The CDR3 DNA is TGCAGTGCTAGCGAGACCCAGTACTTC.

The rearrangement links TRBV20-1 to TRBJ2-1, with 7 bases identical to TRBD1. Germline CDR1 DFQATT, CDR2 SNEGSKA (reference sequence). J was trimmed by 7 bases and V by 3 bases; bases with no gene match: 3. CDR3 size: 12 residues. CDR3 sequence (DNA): TGCAGTGCTAGGACAGGGTGGAATGAGCAGTTCTTC. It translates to CSARTGWNEQFF.

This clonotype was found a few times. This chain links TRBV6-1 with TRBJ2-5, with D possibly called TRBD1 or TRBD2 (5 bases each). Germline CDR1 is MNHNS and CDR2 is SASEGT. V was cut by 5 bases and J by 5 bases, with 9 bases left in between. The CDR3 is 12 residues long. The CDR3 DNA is TGTGCCAGCAGTAACGGGGCCGAGACCCAGTACTTC. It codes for CASSNGAETQYF.

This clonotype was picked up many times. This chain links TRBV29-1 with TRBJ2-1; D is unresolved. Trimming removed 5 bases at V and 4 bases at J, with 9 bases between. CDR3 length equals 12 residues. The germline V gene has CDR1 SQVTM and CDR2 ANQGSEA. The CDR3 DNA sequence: TGCAGCGTTTCCCCCCTATACAATGAGCAGTTCTTC. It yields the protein CSVSPLYNEQFF.

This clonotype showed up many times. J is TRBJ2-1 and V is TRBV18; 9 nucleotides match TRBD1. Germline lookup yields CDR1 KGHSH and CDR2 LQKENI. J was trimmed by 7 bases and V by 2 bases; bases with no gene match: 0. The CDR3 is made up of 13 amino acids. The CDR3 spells CASSPGTGNEQFF. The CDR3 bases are TGTGCCAGCTCACCAGGGACAGGGAATGAGCAGTTCTTC.

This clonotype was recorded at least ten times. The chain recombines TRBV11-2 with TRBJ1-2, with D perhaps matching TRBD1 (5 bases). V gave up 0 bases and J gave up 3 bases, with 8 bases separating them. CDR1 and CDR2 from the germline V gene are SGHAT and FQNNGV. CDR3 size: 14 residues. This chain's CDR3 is CASSLDLTDYGYTF. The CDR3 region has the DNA TGTGCCAGCAGCTTAGATCTGACAGACTATGGCTACACCTTC.

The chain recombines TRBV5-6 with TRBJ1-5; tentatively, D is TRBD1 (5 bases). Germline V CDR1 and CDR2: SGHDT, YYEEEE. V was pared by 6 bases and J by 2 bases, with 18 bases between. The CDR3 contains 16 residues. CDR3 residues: CASTLLGGGGNQPQHF. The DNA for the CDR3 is TGTGCCAGCACCCTTCTCGGGGGGGGTGGCAATCAGCCCCAGCATTTT.

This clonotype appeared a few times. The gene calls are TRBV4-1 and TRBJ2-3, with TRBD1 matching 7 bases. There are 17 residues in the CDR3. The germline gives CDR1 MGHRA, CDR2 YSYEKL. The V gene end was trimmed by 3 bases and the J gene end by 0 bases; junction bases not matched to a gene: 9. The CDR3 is CASSQGTARTSTDTQYF. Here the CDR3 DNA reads TGCGCCAGCAGCCAGGGGACAGCGCGGACTAGCACAGATACGCAGTATTTT.

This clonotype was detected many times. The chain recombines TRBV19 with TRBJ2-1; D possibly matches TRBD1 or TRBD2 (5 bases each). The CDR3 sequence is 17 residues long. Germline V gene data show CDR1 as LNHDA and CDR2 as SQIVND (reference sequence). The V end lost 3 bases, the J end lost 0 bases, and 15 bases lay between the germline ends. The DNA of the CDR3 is TGTGCCAGTAGTATCTCCGGGACCGCGGGCTCCTACAATGAGCAGTTCTTC. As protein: CASSISGTAGSYNEQFF.

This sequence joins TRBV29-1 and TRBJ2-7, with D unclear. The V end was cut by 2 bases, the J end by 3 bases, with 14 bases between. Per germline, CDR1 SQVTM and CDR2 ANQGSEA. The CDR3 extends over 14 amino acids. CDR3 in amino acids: CSVERPGGNYEQYF. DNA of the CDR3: TGCAGCGTTGAAAGGCCCGGTGGGAACTACGAGCAGTACTTC.

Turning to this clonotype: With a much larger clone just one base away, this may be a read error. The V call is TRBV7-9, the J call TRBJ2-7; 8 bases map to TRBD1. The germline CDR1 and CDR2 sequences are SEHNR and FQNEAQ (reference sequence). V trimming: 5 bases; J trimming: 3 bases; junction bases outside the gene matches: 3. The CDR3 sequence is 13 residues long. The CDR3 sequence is CASSPGQVYEQYF. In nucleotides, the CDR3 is TGTGCCAGCAGCCCGGGACAGGTCTACGAGCAGTACTTC.

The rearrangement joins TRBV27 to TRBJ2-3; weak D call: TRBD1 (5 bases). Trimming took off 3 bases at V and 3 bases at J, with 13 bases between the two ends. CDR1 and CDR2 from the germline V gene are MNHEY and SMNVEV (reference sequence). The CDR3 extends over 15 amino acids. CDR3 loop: CASSFQGGWTDTQYF. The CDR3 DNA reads TGTGCCAGCAGTTTCCAGGGTGGGTGGACAGATACGCAGTATTTT.

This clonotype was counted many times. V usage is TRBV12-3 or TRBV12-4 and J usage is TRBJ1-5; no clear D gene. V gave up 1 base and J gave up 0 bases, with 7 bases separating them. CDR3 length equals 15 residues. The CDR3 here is CASSLGADSNQPQHF. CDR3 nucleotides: TGTGCCAGCAGTTTAGGGGCAGATAGCAATCAGCCCCAGCATTTT.

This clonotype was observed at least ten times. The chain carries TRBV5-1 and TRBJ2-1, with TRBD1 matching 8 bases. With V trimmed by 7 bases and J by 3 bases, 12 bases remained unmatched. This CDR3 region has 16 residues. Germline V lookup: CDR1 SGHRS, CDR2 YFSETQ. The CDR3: CASRPAGQAGYNEQFF. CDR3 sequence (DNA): TGCGCCAGCCGCCCCGCGGGACAGGCCGGCTACAATGAGCAGTTCTTC.

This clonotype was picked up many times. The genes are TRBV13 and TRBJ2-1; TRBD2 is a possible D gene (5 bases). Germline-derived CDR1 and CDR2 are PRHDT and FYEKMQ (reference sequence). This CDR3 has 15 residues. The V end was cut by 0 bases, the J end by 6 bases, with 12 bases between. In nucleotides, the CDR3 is TGTGCCAGCAGCTTAGGGGCTAGCCTTAGCAATGAGCAGTTCTTC. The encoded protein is CASSLGASLSNEQFF.

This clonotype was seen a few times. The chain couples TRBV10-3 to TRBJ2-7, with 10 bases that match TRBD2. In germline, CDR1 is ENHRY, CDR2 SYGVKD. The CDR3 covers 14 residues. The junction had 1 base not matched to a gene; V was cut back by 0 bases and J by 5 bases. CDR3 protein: CAISESTSGNEQYF. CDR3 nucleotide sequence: TGTGCCATCAGTGAGTCAACTAGCGGGAACGAGCAGTACTTC.

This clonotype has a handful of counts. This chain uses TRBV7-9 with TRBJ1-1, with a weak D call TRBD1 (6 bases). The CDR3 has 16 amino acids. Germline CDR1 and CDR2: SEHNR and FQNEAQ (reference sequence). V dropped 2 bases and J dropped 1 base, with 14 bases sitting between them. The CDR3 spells CASSLSVTGPNTEAFF. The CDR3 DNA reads TGTGCCAGCAGCTTATCTGTCACAGGGCCGAACACTGAAGCTTTCTTT.

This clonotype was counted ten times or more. DNA for the CDR3: TGCGCCAGCAGCCGCTGGGAAAAGGGAAACTACAATGAGCAGTTCTTC. It translates to CASSRWEKGNYNEQFF. This chain links TRBV4-1 with TRBJ2-1; D is unclear. V was cut by 4 bases and J by 3 bases, with 16 bases left in between. Germline V gives CDR1 MGHRA, CDR2 YSYEKL. The CDR3 is made up of 16 amino acids.

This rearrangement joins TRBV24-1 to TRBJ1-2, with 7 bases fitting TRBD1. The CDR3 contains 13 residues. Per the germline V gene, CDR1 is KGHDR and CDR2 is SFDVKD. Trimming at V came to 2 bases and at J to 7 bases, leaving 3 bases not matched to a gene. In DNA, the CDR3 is TGTGCCACCAGTGATTGGGACAGTGCTGGCTACACCTTC. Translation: CATSDWDSAGYTF.

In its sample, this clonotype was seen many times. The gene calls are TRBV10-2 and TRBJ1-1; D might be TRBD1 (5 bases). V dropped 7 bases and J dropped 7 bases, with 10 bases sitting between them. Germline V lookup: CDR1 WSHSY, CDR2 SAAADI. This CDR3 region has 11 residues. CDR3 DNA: TGCGCCAGCAAGGGACGGTATGAAGCTTTCTTT. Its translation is CASKGRYEAFF.

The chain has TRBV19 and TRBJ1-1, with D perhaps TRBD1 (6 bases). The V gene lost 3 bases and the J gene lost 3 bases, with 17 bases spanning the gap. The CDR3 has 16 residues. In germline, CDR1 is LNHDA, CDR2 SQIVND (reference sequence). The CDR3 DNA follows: TGTGCCAGTAGTATTGGCTGGGGGGGCGCGCACACTGAAGCTTTCTTT. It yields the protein CASSIGWGGAHTEAFF.

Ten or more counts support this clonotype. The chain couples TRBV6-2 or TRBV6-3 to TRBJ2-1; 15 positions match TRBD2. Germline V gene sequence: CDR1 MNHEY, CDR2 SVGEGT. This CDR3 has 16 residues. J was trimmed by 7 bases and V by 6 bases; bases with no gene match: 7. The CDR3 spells CASSPRTSGGANEQFF. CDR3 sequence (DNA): TGTGCCAGCAGCCCTCGGACTAGCGGGGGGGCTAATGAGCAGTTCTTC.

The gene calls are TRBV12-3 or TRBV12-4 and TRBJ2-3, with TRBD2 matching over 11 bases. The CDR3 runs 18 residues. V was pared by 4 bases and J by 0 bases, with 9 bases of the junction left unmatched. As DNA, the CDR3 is TGTGCCAGCAGTTCCCCGGGACTAGCGGCCCCTAGCACAGATACGCAGTATTTT. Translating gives CASSSPGLAAPSTDTQYF.

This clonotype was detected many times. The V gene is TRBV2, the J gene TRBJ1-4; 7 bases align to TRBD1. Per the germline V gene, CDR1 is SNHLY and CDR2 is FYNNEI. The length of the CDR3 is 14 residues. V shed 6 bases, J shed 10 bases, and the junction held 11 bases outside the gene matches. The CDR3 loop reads CASSLSGTEGKLFF. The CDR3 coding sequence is TGTGCCAGCAGCCTTTCCGGGACAGAGGGAAAACTGTTTTTT.

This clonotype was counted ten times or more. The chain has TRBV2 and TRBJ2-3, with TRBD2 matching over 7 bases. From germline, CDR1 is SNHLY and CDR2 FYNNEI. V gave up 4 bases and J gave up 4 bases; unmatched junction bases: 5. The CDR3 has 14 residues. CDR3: CASSVRESPDTQYF. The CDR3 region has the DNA TGTGCCAGCAGTGTGCGGGAGTCCCCAGATACGCAGTATTTT. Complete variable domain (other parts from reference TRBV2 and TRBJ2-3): EPEVTQTPSHQVTQMGQEVILRCVPISNHLYFYWYRQILGQKVEFLVSFYNNEISEKSEIFDDQFSVERPDGSNFTLKIRSTKLEDSAMYFCASSVRESPDTQYFGPGTRLTVL.